This TCR beta chain came from a study of CD8 T cells in ankylosing spondylitis. Study-wide findings and caveats: A TCR beta motif made of about eight highly homologous variants seemed typical of ankylosing spondylitis blood. Disease-linked clones were reportedly significantly enriched in matched ankylosing spondylitis synovial fluid.

Quantitative 5'-RACE with molecular barcodes generated TCR beta libraries. TCRdb reprocessed the 5' RACE reads with MiXCR, giving one entry per CDR3 protein. The table lists 36,000 or so distinct CDR3 sequences, about 6% of them singletons. CDR3 length: 14 residues. Germline V lookup: CDR1 MNHNY, CDR2 SVGAGI (reference sequence). A note on this clonotype: The antigen remains undetermined. A read error may be the cause here, since a much bigger clone is one base away.

This chain connects TRBV6-6 to TRBJ2-5; tentative D call: TRBD1 (5 bases). Material: blood, either unsorted or a sorted T cell fraction (not recorded which). The source of this sequence is a male donor with ankylosing spondylitis or in good health (not recorded which). CDR3 amino acids: CDSSYSWGRETQYF. The DNA for the CDR3 is TGTGACAGCAGTTACTCGTGGGGCCGTGAGACCCAGTACTTC.